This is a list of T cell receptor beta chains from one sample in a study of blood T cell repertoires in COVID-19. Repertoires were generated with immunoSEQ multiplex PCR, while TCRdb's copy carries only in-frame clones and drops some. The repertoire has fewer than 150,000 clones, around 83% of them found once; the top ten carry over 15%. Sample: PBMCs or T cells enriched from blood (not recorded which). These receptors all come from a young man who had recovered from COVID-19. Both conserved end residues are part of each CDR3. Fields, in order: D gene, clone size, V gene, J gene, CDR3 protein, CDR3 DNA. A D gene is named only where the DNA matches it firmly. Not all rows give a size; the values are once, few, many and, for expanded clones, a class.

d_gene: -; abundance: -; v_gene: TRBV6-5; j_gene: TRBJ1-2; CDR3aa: CASSYSSGGQSGYTF; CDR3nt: TGTGCCAGCAGTTACTCGAGCGGGGGGCAGTCTGGCTACACCTTC
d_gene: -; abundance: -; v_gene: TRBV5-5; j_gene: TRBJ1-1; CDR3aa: CASSLAQGRLGTEAFF; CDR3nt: TGTGCCAGCAGCTTGGCACAGGGAAGGTTGGGCACTGAAGCTTTCTTT
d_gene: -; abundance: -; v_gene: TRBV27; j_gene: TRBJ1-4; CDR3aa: CASSPLRGGREKLFF; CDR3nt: TGTGCCAGCAGTCCTCTCAGAGGGGGACGTGAAAAACTGTTTTTT
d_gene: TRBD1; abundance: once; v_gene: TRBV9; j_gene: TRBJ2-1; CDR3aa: CASSLGGTGYNEQFF; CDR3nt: TGTGCCAGCAGCCTTGGCGGGACAGGTTACAATGAGCAGTTCTTC
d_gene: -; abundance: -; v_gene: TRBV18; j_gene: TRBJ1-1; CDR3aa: CASSPTAMNTEAFF; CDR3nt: TGTGCCAGCTCACCCACAGCCATGAACACTGAAGCTTTCTTT
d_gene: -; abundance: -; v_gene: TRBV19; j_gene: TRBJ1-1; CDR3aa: CASSIWANEAFF; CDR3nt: TGTGCCAGTAGTATTTGGGCAAATGAAGCTTTCTTT
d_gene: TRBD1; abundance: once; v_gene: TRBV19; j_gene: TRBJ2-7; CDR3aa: CASSLAGQGNEQYF; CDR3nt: TGTGCCAGTAGTTTGGCGGGACAGGGAAACGAGCAGTACTTC
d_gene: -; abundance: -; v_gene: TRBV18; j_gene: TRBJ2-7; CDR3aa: CASSPPGGTYEQYF; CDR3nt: TGTGCCAGCTCACCCCCAGGGGGGACCTACGAGCAGTACTTC
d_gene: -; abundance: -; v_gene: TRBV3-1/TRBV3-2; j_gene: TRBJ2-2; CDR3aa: CASSQRGGGYTGELFF; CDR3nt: TGTGCCAGCAGCCAAAGAGGGGGGGGCTACACCGGGGAGCTGTTTTTT
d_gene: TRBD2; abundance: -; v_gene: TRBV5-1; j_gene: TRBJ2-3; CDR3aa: CASSSSGGPDTQYF; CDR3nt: TGCGCCAGCAGCTCCTCGGGGGGACCAGATACGCAGTATTTT
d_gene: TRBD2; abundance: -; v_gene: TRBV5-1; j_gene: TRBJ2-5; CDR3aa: CASSYSASGYQETQYF; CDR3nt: TGCGCCAGCAGCTACTCGGCTAGCGGCTACCAAGAGACCCAGTACTTC
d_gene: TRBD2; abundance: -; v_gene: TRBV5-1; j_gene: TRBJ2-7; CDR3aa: CASSLGTSGRAYEQYF; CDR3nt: TGCGCCAGCAGCTTGGGGACTAGCGGGAGAGCCTACGAGCAGTACTTC
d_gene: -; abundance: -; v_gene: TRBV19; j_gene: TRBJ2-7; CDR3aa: CASSIAASSYEQYF; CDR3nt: TGTGCCAGTAGTATAGCTGCGAGCTCCTACGAGCAGTACTTC
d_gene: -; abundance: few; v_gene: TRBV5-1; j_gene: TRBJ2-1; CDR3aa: CASSLEDQALRQFF; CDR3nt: TGCGCCAGCAGCCTCGAGGATCAAGCCTTGCGGCAGTTCTTC
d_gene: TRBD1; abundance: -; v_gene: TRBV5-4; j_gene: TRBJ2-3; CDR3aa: CASSPGGADTQYF; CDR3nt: TGTGCCAGCAGCCCAGGGGGCGCAGATACGCAGTATTTT